These 26 T cell receptor beta chains were all obtained from the same sample, sequenced in a study of control samples from healthy donors and cancer patients. Assay used: immunoSEQ multiplex PCR; TCRdb lists only in-frame clones, some missing. Counted here are around 110,000 clones, more than 80% occurring once; the ten biggest clones make up approximately 1%. What was sequenced was PBMCs. The receptor source for this set is a woman in her 50s with colorectal cancer.

The chain couples TRBV19 to TRBJ1-2; D is uncertain. Per germline, CDR1 LNHDA and CDR2 SQIVND (reference sequence). V was shortened by 0 bases and J by 6 bases, with 5 bases between the two germline ends. CDR3 length equals 12 residues. Here the CDR3 reads CASSIEKDGYTF. The CDR3 DNA follows: TGTGCCAGTAGTATAGAGAAGGATGGCTACACCTTC.

The gene calls are TRBV6-6 and TRBJ1-2, with D perhaps TRBD1 (6 bases). Germline CDR1 and CDR2: MNHNY and SVGAGI (reference sequence). V was shortened by 5 bases and J by 4 bases, with 11 bases between the two germline ends. This CDR3 comprises 13 residues. The CDR3 spells CASSPDSLYGYTF. CDR3 nucleotide sequence: TGTGCCAGCAGTCCGGACAGCCTCTATGGCTACACCTTC.

The CDR3 spells CASSGTAPSTDTQYF. In DNA form, the CDR3 reads TGTGCCAGCAGTGGGACAGCGCCTAGCACAGATACGCAGTATTTT. The V and J genes are TRBV27 and TRBJ2-3; 7 bases are a match to TRBD1. CDR3 length: 15 amino acids. Looked up from germline, CDR1 is MNHEY and CDR2 is SMNVEV (reference sequence). The V gene end was trimmed by 5 bases and the J gene end by 0 bases; junction bases not matched to a gene: 5.

The chain joins TRBV19 to TRBJ2-7; D is perhaps TRBD1 (5 bases). The V gene lost 4 bases and the J gene lost 2 bases, with 9 bases spanning the gap. Germline CDR1 is LNHDA and CDR2 is SQIVND (reference sequence). The CDR3 totals 13 residues. CDR3 in DNA: TGTGCCAGTAGTAACACAGGCGCCTACGAGCAGTACTTC. Translated: CASSNTGAYEQYF.

The count of this clone is one. J is TRBJ2-5 and V is TRBV6-1, with TRBD1 identical over 9 bases. The CDR3 has 16 residues. CDR1 and CDR2 from the germline V gene are MNHNS and SASEGT. Losses at the gene ends were 1 base for V and 5 bases for J; bases not matched to a gene: 8. The chain's CDR3 is CASSEGSGQGVETQYF. The CDR3 coding sequence is TGTGCCAGCAGTGAAGGGTCGGGACAGGGTGTGGAGACCCAGTACTTC.

The chain recombines TRBV9 with TRBJ2-3; D call uncertain. CDR1 is SGDLS, CDR2 YYNGEE, per germline. V dropped 0 bases and J dropped 2 bases, with 4 bases sitting between them. The CDR3 spans 13 residues. Here the CDR3 reads CASSVDTTDTQYF. The CDR3 bases are TGTGCCAGCAGCGTAGACACCACAGATACGCAGTATTTT.

The gene calls are TRBV5-3 and TRBJ1-1, with a tentative D call TRBD1 (5 bases). Being an ORF, TRBV5-3 has a function that is uncertain. Trimming stripped 5 bases from V and 4 bases from J, with 15 bases between. The CDR3 is 14 amino acids. CDR3 in DNA: TGTGCCAGAAGAGTGGATCAGGGTGCCACTGAAGCTTTCTTT. It codes for CARRVDQGATEAFF.

V is TRBV5-8 and J is TRBJ2-1; 9 bases line up with TRBD2. The V gene's germline CDR1 is SGHTS and CDR2 YDEGEE. V dropped 6 bases and J dropped 5; count of bases not matched to a gene: 24. This CDR3 spans 20 amino acids. CDR3: CASNYLFGASRVAGDNEQFF. In nucleotides, the CDR3 is TGTGCCAGCAACTATTTGTTTGGGGCTAGTAGGGTAGCGGGAGACAATGAGCAGTTCTTC. The whole variable domain, filled in from reference TRBV5-8 and TRBJ2-1, reads EAGVTQSPTHLIKTRGQQATLRCSPISGHTSVYWYQQALGLGLQFLLWYDEGEERNRGNFPPRFSGRQFPNYSSELNVNALELEDSALYLCASNYLFGASRVAGDNEQFFGPGTRLTVL.

The chain carries TRBV6-1 and TRBJ2-7; 8 bases line up with TRBD1. CDR1 and CDR2 (germline): MNHNS, SASEGT. CDR3 length equals 15 residues. J gave up 2 bases and V 2 bases, and 5 bases lay outside the gene matches. The CDR3 DNA reads as TGTGCCAGCAGTGAAAGACTGGACAGGGCCTACGAGCAGTACTTC. It encodes CASSERLDRAYEQYF.

The chain uses TRBV5-6 and TRBJ1-2, with D perhaps matching TRBD1 (6 bases). CDR1 is SGHDT and CDR2 is YYEEEE in the germline V gene. The CDR3 has 15 residues. V gave up 4 bases and J gave up 2 bases, with 15 bases separating them. CDR3 sequence reads: CASSPTRGPNYGYTF. CDR3 bases: TGTGCCAGCAGCCCCACCCGGGGGCCAAACTATGGCTACACCTTC.

This sequence joins TRBV4-1 and TRBJ2-5, with unresolved D. Trimming shortened V by 3 bases and J by 5 bases, and 10 bases separated the two germline ends. Per the germline V gene, CDR1 is MGHRA and CDR2 is YSYEKL. The CDR3 spans 13 residues. Here the CDR3 reads CASSHLLLETQYF. DNA for the CDR3: TGCGCCAGCAGCCACTTGCTCCTTGAGACCCAGTACTTC.

This rearrangement joins TRBV5-8 to TRBJ2-7; 7 nucleotides agree with TRBD1. The CDR3 is made up of 17 amino acids. With V trimmed by 4 bases and J by 2 bases, 15 bases remained unmatched. Germline-derived CDR1 and CDR2 are SGHTS and YDEGEE. This CDR3 is CASSRTSGGQGAYEQYF. CDR3 sequence (DNA): TGTGCCAGCAGCAGGACCAGCGGTGGGCAGGGGGCCTACGAGCAGTACTTC.

A single count supports this clone. CDR3 residues: CASREPGATRNEQFF. Here the CDR3 DNA reads TGTGCCAGTAGGGAGCCGGGAGCAACGAGGAATGAGCAGTTCTTC. V usage is TRBV19 and J usage is TRBJ2-1; tentative D call: TRBD2 (6 bases). Deletions cut 6 bases from V and 7 bases from J, with 19 bases between. Germline V gene data show CDR1 as LNHDA and CDR2 as SQIVND (reference sequence). The CDR3 is 15 residues long.

V and J are TRBV13 and TRBJ1-1, with a weak D call TRBD1 (5 bases). Trimming pared 5 bases from V and 4 bases from J, leaving 14 bases between. The germline V gene has CDR1 PRHDT and CDR2 FYEKMQ (reference sequence). This CDR3 comprises 14 residues. The CDR3 region is CASSGRRGSTEAFF. The DNA of the CDR3 is TGTGCCAGCAGCGGGAGGCGGGGGAGCACTGAAGCTTTCTTT.

The chain employs TRBV4-1 and TRBJ2-2, with a weak D call TRBD2 (5 bases). The CDR3 loop spans 17 amino acids. The V and J ends lost 0 bases and 0 bases respectively, with 11 bases between them. Germline loops: CDR1 MGHRA, CDR2 YSYEKL. The CDR3 region is CASSQDGVLANTGELFF. DNA of the CDR3: TGCGCCAGCAGCCAAGACGGGGTGCTCGCGAACACCGGGGAGCTGTTTTTT.

The chain employs TRBV7-6 and TRBJ2-7; 7 positions agree with TRBD1. The CDR3 is 13 residues long. Germline V gene lookup returns CDR1 SGHVS and CDR2 FNYEAQ. J was trimmed by 6 bases and V by 5 bases; bases with no gene match: 7. The CDR3, as DNA: TGTGCCAGCAGCGTCCGGGACAGTGGCGAGCAGTACTTC. Translating gives CASSVRDSGEQYF.

This chain connects TRBV5-1 to TRBJ2-7; 9 positions agree with TRBD1. With 4 bases clipped from V and 5 bases from J, the junction kept 7 bases outside the gene matches. Germline lookup yields CDR1 SGHRS and CDR2 YFSETQ. The CDR3 consists of 14 residues. This chain's CDR3 is CASSPGQGFDEQYF. CDR3 nucleotides: TGCGCCAGCAGCCCTGGACAGGGGTTCGACGAGCAGTACTTC.

The gene calls are TRBV7-3 and TRBJ2-6; unclear D gene. The CDR3 is 17 residues long. Germline lookup yields CDR1 SGHTA and CDR2 FQGTGA. Trimming removed 4 bases from V and 0 bases from J, with 13 bases in between. The CDR3 bases are TGTGCCAGCAGCTCGCAAGCATTTTTCTCTGGGGCCAACGTCCTGACTTTC. Its protein is CASSSQAFFSGANVLTF.

V and J are TRBV2 and TRBJ1-4, with 10 positions matching TRBD1. V shed 5 bases, J shed 8 bases, and the junction held 8 bases outside the gene matches. Per the germline V gene, CDR1 is SNHLY and CDR2 is FYNNEI. This CDR3 comprises 15 residues. The CDR3 DNA is TGTGCCAGCAGTATTCGACAGGGGGCAGGGGAAAAACTGTTTTTT. It yields the protein CASSIRQGAGEKLFF.

The chain is built from TRBV28 and TRBJ2-1; D is ambiguous. Per germline, CDR1 MDHEN and CDR2 SYDVKM. V shed 7 bases and J shed 0 bases, with 10 bases lying between them. The CDR3 extends over 14 amino acids. The CDR3 loop reads CASKTVVSYNEQFF. The CDR3 DNA sequence: TGTGCCAGCAAAACCGTTGTCTCCTACAATGAGCAGTTCTTC.

The chain couples TRBV10-3 to TRBJ1-3; D is ambiguous. Trimming stripped 0 bases from V and 0 bases from J, with 9 bases between. This CDR3 has 16 amino acids. Germline loops: CDR1 ENHRY, CDR2 SYGVKD. The DNA for the CDR3 is TGTGCCATCAGTGAGTCGGGAGGGTTCTCTGGAAACACCATATATTTT. Translation: CAISESGGFSGNTIYF.

The V call is TRBV4-1, the J call TRBJ2-3, with a possible D match to TRBD1 (6 bases). In germline, CDR1 is MGHRA, CDR2 YSYEKL. V lost 1 base, J lost 1 base, and 9 bases lay in between. The CDR3 has 15 residues. The CDR3 sequence: CASSQAPGGTDTQYF. The CDR3 nucleotides are TGCGCCAGCAGCCAAGCCCCAGGGGGCACAGATACGCAGTATTTT.

The chain joins TRBV23-1 to TRBJ1-2, with no clear D. TRBV23-1 is an ORF for which the function is uncertain. The CDR3 sequence is 12 residues long. The ends were cut back, 3 bases at V and 5 bases at J, with 7 bases in the middle. The CDR3 coding sequence is TGCGCCAGCAGTCATAGCAGATATGGCTACACCTTC. It encodes CASSHSRYGYTF.

The rearrangement uses TRBV18 and TRBJ2-5; TRBD1 matches at 8 bases. J lost 3 bases, V lost 4 bases, and 4 bases had no gene match. Germline assignment: CDR1 KGHSH and CDR2 LQKENI. This CDR3 has 14 residues. The CDR3 DNA reads as TGTGCCAGCTCACTGACGACAGGGGAAGAGACCCAGTACTTC. It yields the protein CASSLTTGEETQYF.

CDR3 nucleotides: TGTGCCAGTAGTGGTACAGGGCGCAATCAGCCCCAGCATTTT. This sequence encodes CASSGTGRNQPQHF. The V call is TRBV19, the J call TRBJ1-5; D is perhaps TRBD1 (6 bases). Looked up from germline, CDR1 is LNHDA and CDR2 is SQIVND (reference sequence). Trimming shortened V by 5 bases and J by 2 bases, and 10 bases separated the two germline ends. The CDR3 runs 14 residues.

CDR3 coding DNA: TGTGCCAGCTCACCGGCGTCTAGCGGCCCCCTGGGGGAGCAGTTCTTC. It specifies CASSPASSGPLGEQFF. The V gene is TRBV18, the J gene TRBJ2-1, with 7 bases identical to TRBD2. CDR3 length: 16 amino acids. The V gene's germline CDR1 is KGHSH and CDR2 LQKENI. With 3 bases clipped from V and 10 bases from J, the junction kept 15 bases outside the gene matches.